Each of the 17 T cell receptor beta chains below was sequenced from the same sample in a study of regulatory T cells in long-lasting Graves disease. The time point denotes: newly diagnosed GD, antithyroid drugs for less than 3 months. PBMC RNA served as the TCR library source. Arm-PCR of CDR3 regions with iRepertoire HTBI primers generated TCR beta libraries. TCRdb called the multiplex PCR reads again in MiXCR, with one record for every CDR3 protein. The table shows about 540,000 distinct CDR3 sequences, with approximately 13% occurring only once. The sample also formed part of further work on T cells in Graves' hyperthyroidism and ophthalmopathy.

This specimen consisted of peripheral blood mononuclear cells (PBMCs), obtained at new diagnosis, from a patient treated with antithyroid drugs. These receptors were obtained from a man aged 25-45 years with Graves disease.

Concerning this clonotype itself: A much more abundant neighbour one base away suggests this may be a read error. This chain uses TRBV3-1 with TRBJ2-1, with 8 nucleotides matching TRBD2. This CDR3 spans 15 amino acids. The germline CDR1 and CDR2 sequences are LGHDT and YNNKEL (reference sequence). CDR3 coding DNA: TGTGCCAGCAGCCCGCCTTTGAGCGGGGGCAATGAGCACTTCTTC. Translating gives CASSPPLSGGNEHFF.

This clonotype was counted at least ten times. V usage is TRBV5-1 and J usage is TRBJ1-4; maybe TRBD1 (5 bases). This CDR3 contains 12 residues. Trimming shortened V by 5 bases and J by 10 bases, and 12 bases separated the two germline ends. CDR1 SGHRS and CDR2 YFSETQ come from the germline V gene. The chain's CDR3 is CASRGRFGKLFF. The CDR3 bases are TGCGCCAGCAGGGGGCGCTTCGGAAAACTGTTTTTT. The full variable domain, its missing parts supplied by reference TRBV5-1 and TRBJ1-4, is KAGVTQTPRYLIKTRGQQVTLSCSPISGHRSVSWYQQTPGQGLQFLFEYFSETQRNKGNFPGRFSGRQFSNSRSEMNVSTLELGDSALYLCASRGRFGKLFFGSGTQLSVL.

The table lists this clonotype with many counts. This chain links TRBV18 with TRBJ2-7; D may be TRBD1 (6 bases). The germline V and J ends were trimmed by 0 bases and 3 bases, with 6 bases remaining between them. The CDR3 has 13 residues. Germline lookup yields CDR1 KGHSH and CDR2 LQKENI. The DNA of the CDR3 is TGTGCCAGCTCACCACCGGACAGCTACGAGCAGTACTTC. Residues: CASSPPDSYEQYF.

This clonotype occurred a few times. This rearrangement joins TRBV9 to TRBJ2-1; D is possibly TRBD1 or TRBD2 (5 bases each). The CDR3 has 15 residues. V lost 1 base, J lost 5 bases, and 13 bases lay in between. CDR1 is SGDLS, CDR2 YYNGEE, per germline. The CDR3 bases are TGTGCCAGCAGCGTATGGGGGAGCCCCGACAATGAGCAGTTCTTC. Its translation: CASSVWGSPDNEQFF.

This clonotype was counted at least ten times. The chain has TRBV20-1 and TRBJ2-7; possibly TRBD2 for D (7 bases). The CDR3 sequence is 14 residues long. The ends were cut back, 5 bases at V and 3 bases at J, with 17 bases in the middle. Germline V gene sequence: CDR1 DFQATT, CDR2 SNEGSKA (reference sequence). DNA for the CDR3: TGCAGTGCTCGGGGGGTAGGGACAAACTACGAGCAGTACTTC. Its protein is CSARGVGTNYEQYF.

This clonotype was recorded a few times. CDR3 DNA: TGTGCCAGTAGTATCGACGGGCCTTCACCCCTCCACTTT. This encodes CASSIDGPSPLHF. This chain links TRBV19 with TRBJ1-6; D is unclear. This CDR3 has 13 amino acids. CDR1 and CDR2 from the germline V gene are LNHDA and SQIVND (reference sequence). V shed 3 bases and J shed 9 bases, with 9 bases lying between them.

The V and J genes are TRBV5-4 and TRBJ1-2, with D perhaps matching TRBD1 (5 bases). Germline V gene data show CDR1 as SGHNT and CDR2 as YYREEE (reference sequence). This CDR3 contains 13 residues. Trimming took 4 bases from V and 4 from J, leaving 11 bases between them. The CDR3 here is CASSMRGGYGYTF. Written as DNA, the CDR3 is TGTGCCAGCAGCATGCGGGGGGGCTATGGCTACACCTTC.

This clonotype was observed a handful of times. CDR3 in DNA: TGTGCCTGGGAGCGGGACGGCTCCTACGAGCAGTACTTC. This sequence encodes CAWERDGSYEQYF. The genes are TRBV30 and TRBJ2-7; 7 nucleotides agree with TRBD2. The length of the CDR3 is 13 residues. CDR1 is GTSNPN and CDR2 is SVGIG in the germline V gene (reference sequence). V trimming: 5 bases; J trimming: 0 bases; junction bases outside the gene matches: 4.

The sample holds many counts of this clonotype. V is TRBV2 and J is TRBJ2-2; a weak D match, TRBD1 (6 bases). V gave up 9 bases and J gave up 5 bases, with 7 bases separating them. Germline-derived CDR1 and CDR2 are SNHLY and FYNNEI. The CDR3 is 11 residues long. CDR3 nucleotides: TGTGCCAGGAGGGGGACCGGGGAGCTGTTTTTT. Its protein is CARRGTGELFF.

This clonotype has at least ten counts. The V and J genes are TRBV3-1 and TRBJ2-1; 9 bases line up with TRBD1. The CDR3 totals 12 residues. The trim removed 4 bases at V and 14 bases at J, leaving 6 bases unmatched. Germline assignment: CDR1 LGHDT and CDR2 YNNKEL (reference sequence). The CDR3 DNA reads as TGTGCCAGCAGCCGGGGACAGGGATTGGAGTTCTTC. Its protein product is CASSRGQGLEFF.

This clonotype was observed a single time. This chain links TRBV5-4 with TRBJ2-7; D possibly corresponds to TRBD1 (6 bases). CDR3 length: 14 residues. Trimming removed 2 bases at V and 4 bases at J, with 13 bases between. Germline CDR1 and CDR2: SGHNT and YYREEE (reference sequence). The CDR3 reads CASSLQGVKYEQYF. In DNA, the CDR3 is TGTGCCAGCAGCTTACAGGGAGTTAAGTACGAGCAGTACTTC.

This clonotype was recorded many times. The V gene is TRBV3-1, the J gene TRBJ2-3; D is perhaps TRBD1 or TRBD2 (6 bases each). The CDR3 is made up of 17 amino acids. Germline V lookup: CDR1 LGHDT, CDR2 YNNKEL (reference sequence). Deletions cut 4 bases from V and 2 bases from J, with 19 bases between. CDR3 amino acids: CASSRTTGAPFTDTQYF. The CDR3 DNA reads as TGTGCCAGCAGCCGGACTACGGGGGCCCCTTTCACAGATACGCAGTATTTT.

This clonotype was seen ten or more times. The chain links TRBV11-3 to TRBJ2-1; tentative D call: TRBD1 (5 bases). V lost 0 bases and J lost 4, with 19 bases in between. Per germline, CDR1 SGHNT and CDR2 YENEEA. The length of the CDR3 is 18 residues. CDR3 sequence: CASSLDSKAGSPYNEQFF. The CDR3 DNA follows: TGTGCCAGCAGCTTAGATTCAAAGGCAGGGTCCCCGTACAATGAGCAGTTCTTC.

Remarks on this clonotype: It may be a read error: a sequence one base away is much more abundant. J is TRBJ2-5 and V is TRBV18, with no clear D. Near its end, the DNA agrees better with TRBJ2-1, so the J call may be wrong. Germline-derived CDR1 and CDR2 are KGHSH and LQKENI. The CDR3 sequence is 14 residues long. The CDR3 loop is CASSAWQGYNEQFF. The CDR3 region has the DNA TGTGCCAGCTCAGCATGGCAAGGGTACAATGAGCAGTTCTTC.

With respect to this clonotype: This may be a read error, as it is one base from a much larger clone. The chain has TRBV18 and TRBJ1-1; perhaps TRBD1 as D (5 bases). CDR1 and CDR2 (germline): KGHSH, LQKENI. The CDR3 runs to 14 residues. The DNA for the CDR3 is TGTGCCAGCTCACCCCGGGGGGAGAACACTGTAGCTTTCTTT. The encoded protein is CASSPRGENTVAFF. The full variable domain, with the rest looked up from reference TRBV18 and TRBJ1-1, is NAGVMQNPRHLVRRRGQEARLRCSPMKGHSHVYWYRQLPEEGLKFMVYLQKENIIDESGMPKERFSAEFPKEGPSILRIQQVVRGDSAAYFCASSPRGENTVAFFGQGTRLTVV.

This clonotype has ten or more counts. The J gene is TRBJ2-1, the V gene TRBV24-1; 8 bases line up with TRBD2. Germline lookup yields CDR1 KGHDR and CDR2 SFDVKD. Trimming took 2 bases from V and 8 from J; bases not matched to a gene: 7. This CDR3 comprises 15 residues. The CDR3 region has the DNA TGTGCCACCAGTGATTATAGCGGGAAAAGGGATGAGCAGTTCTTC. Protein product: CATSDYSGKRDEQFF.

Concerning this clonotype: This may stem from a read error, because a much larger clone lies one nucleotide away. The V call is TRBV20-1, the J call TRBJ2-3; D gene ambiguous. The CDR3 runs 13 residues. Trimming pared 6 bases from V and 4 bases from J, leaving 14 bases between. Germline V gene data show CDR1 as DFQATT and CDR2 as SNEGSKA (reference sequence). CDR3 DNA sequence: TGCAGTGCAGTTAGCCCGGGCGCAGATACGCAGTATTTT. It translates to CSAVSPGADTQYF.